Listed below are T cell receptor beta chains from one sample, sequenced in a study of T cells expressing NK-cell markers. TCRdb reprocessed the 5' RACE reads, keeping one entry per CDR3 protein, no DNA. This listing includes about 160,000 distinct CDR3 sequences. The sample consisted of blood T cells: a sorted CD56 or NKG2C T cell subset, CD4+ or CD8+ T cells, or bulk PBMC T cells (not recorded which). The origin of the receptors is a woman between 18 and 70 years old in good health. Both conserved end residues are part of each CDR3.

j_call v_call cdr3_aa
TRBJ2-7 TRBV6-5 CASSLTGTGGYEQYF
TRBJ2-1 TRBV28 CASSKLAGVGPYNEQFF
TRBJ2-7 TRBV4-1 CASSQLPLQGYEQYF
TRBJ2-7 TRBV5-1 CASSLASGTGNLGEQYF
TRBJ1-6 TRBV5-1 CASSLDRGNSPLHF
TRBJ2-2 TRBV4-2 CASSQDHLAITGELFF
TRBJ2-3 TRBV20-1 CSARGTLELAGGGDTQYF
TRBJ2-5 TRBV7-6 CASSKDTMQETQYF
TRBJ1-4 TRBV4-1 CASSGLPNEKLFF
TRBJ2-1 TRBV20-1 CSARAPLAGVIHEQFF
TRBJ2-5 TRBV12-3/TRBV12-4 CASSQSTSGIETQYF
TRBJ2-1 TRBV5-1 CASSLHTPTPGNEQFF
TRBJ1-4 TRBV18 CASQGAPNEKLFF
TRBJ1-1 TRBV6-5 CASSRRDTEAFF
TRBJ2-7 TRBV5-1 CASSMSGNPIIQYF
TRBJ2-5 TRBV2 CASSEGPGQTQYF
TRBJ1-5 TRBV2 CASSDGGIGQPQHF
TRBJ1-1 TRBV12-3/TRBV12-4 CASSPSRSGTGNTEAFF
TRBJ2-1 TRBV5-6 CASSSLAGTYNEQFF
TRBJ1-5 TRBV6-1 CASRRGQASNQPQHF
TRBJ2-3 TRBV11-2 CASSSDRYTDTQYF
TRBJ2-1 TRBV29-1 CSVVYRASYNEQFF
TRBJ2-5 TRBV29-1 CSADRVQETQYF
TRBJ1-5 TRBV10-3 CAISDMDSNQPQHF
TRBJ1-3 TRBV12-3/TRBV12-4 CASSRGSGGNTIYF
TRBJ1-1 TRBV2 CASRRTGGAFF
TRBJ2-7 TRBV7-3 CASSLRAGPAYEQYF
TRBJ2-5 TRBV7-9 CASSLTDRGSETQYF
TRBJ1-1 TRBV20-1 CSAVGLMGTEAFF
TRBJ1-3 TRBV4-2 CASSQDWYGNTIYF
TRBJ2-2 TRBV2 CASSDRVSTGELFF
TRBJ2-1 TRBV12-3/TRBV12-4 CATFPLAGGGEQFF
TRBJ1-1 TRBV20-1 CSARQATTEAFF
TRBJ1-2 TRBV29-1 CSVETGRNGYTF
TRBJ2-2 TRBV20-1 CSAPRRGGELFF
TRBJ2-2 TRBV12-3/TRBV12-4 CASTPFSGTGELFF
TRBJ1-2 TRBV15 CATSRDREGAPNYGYTF
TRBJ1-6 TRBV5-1 CASSLWGGDNSPLHF
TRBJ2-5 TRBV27 CASSPRGQETQYF
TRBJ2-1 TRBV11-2 CASSYLAGGLNEQFF
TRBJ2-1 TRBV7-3 CASSDKRVGEQFF
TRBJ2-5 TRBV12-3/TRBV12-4 CASNLQSRRGETQYF
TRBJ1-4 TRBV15 CATSRVRTPTNEKLFF
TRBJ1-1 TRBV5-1 CASSLAPGMTTEAFF
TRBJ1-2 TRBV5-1 CASSLSERAALHYGYTF
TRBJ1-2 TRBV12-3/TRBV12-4 CASSSYDGYTF
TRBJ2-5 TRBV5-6 CASSFWGGVYQETQYF
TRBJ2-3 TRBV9 CASSVLSGRVGTDTQYF
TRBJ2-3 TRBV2 CASSGFLAGGTDTQYF
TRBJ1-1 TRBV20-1 CSASSAGDDMGAFF
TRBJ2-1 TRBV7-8 CASSLSDTRTNEQFF
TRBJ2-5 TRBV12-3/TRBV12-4 CASKRRLAGPETQYF
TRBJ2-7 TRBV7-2 CASSPRTSGGAAQYF